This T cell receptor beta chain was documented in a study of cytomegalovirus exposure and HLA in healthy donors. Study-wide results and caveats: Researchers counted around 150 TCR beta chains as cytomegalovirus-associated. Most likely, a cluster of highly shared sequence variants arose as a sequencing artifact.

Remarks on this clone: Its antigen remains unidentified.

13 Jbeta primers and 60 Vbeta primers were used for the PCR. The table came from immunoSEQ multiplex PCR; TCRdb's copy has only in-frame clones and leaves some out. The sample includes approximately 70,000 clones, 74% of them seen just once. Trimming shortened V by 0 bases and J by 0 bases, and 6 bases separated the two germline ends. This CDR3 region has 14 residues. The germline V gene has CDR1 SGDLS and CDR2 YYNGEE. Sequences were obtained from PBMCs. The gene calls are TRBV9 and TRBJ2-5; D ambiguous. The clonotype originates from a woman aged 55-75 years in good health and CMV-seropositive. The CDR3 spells CASSVGGHQETQYF. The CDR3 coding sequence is TGTGCCAGCAGCGTAGGAGGCCACCAAGAGACCCAGTACTTC.